This note documents a single TCR beta chain sequence. This entry comes from a study of blood T cell repertoires in COVID-19. Across the study: COVID-19 samples from acute and convalescent phases originated in the United States, Italy and Spain. T cells, B-cell-depleted T cells, or PBMCs provided the cDNA or gDNA that served as material.

In the original workflow: For nucleated cells, counts were estimated from reference gene primer amplification. Profiling relied on immunoSEQ multiplex PCR, and the TCRdb table lists in-frame clones only, not all of them. V and J calls and clone size come straight from that table; D and trimming were deduced from the DNA. The table has under 55,000 clones, 79% seen once. CDR1 is KGHSH and CDR2 is LQKENI in the germline V gene. The ends were cut back, 1 base at V and 9 bases at J, with 22 bases in the middle. This CDR3 is built from 17 residues. The chain combines TRBV18 with TRBJ1-5; D unresolved. Material for sequencing was peripheral blood. This receptor was obtained from a man between 65 and 85 years old with acute or convalescent COVID-19. The CDR3 is CASSPLSSSGLTGPQHF. CDR3 coding DNA: TGTGCCAGCTCACCACTTAGTTCTTCCGGGTTAACGGGGCCCCAGCATTTT.